This is a list of T cell receptor beta chains from one sample in a study of identifying expanded T cells in peripheral blood. Generated by immunoSEQ multiplex PCR, the TCRdb table keeps only in-frame clones and is missing some. Of over 90,000 clones in the sample, more than 70% were seen once. The material sequenced was blood. These receptors were taken from a person aged 18 to 75 in good health. CDR3s include the opening cysteine and the closing phenylalanine or tryptophan. D genes are given only for firm matches. Clone size is stated in some rows and not others, as once, few, many or a class when expanded.

J,V,D,size,DNA,CDR3
TRBJ2-7,TRBV28,TRBD2,-,TGTGCCAGCAGTCCTACCGGGACTAGCGGTGATGAGCAGTACTTC,CASSPTGTSGDEQYF
TRBJ1-1,TRBV9,-,once,TGTGCCAGCAGCCCCAGGGGAACTGAAGCTTTCTTT,CASSPRGTEAFF
TRBJ2-3,TRBV6-4,-,-,TGTGCCAGCAGTGGGGCGGCGGACGCAGATACGCAGTATTTT,CASSGAADADTQYF
TRBJ1-2,TRBV29-1,TRBD1,-,TGCAGCGTTGAAGATTCACAGGGGGGTCATGGCTACACCTTC,CSVEDSQGGHGYTF
TRBJ1-4,TRBV5-1,TRBD1,-,TGCGCCAGCAGCTTCGGGACAGTTGCAACTAATGAAAAACTGTTTTTT,CASSFGTVATNEKLFF
TRBJ2-7,TRBV7-3,-,-,TGTGCCAGCAGCTCCCTTGCGGTCTCCTCCTACGAGCAGTACTTC,CASSSLAVSSYEQYF
TRBJ1-3,TRBV4-2,-,-,TGTGCCAGCAGCCAAGATGGAACGAGGTCTGGAAACACCATATATTTT,CASSQDGTRSGNTIYF
TRBJ2-1,TRBV29-1,-,-,TGCAGCGTGGAAGCCCCGGAGGGCCGTTTTTACGAGCAGTTCTTC,CSVEAPEGRFYEQFF
TRBJ2-3,TRBV9,-,-,TGTGCCAGCAGCGTAGTAACGACTCCCACAGATACGCAGTATTTT,CASSVVTTPTDTQYF
TRBJ2-2,TRBV6-1,-,-,TGTGCCAGCATCCCCCCGAAGTATACCGGGGAGCTGTTTTTT,CASIPPKYTGELFF